These T cell receptor beta chains were read from a single sample in a study of chemoradiotherapy in HPV16-positive cancers. The method was immunoSEQ multiplex PCR; TCRdb's version includes in-frame clones alone and lacks a portion of them. The data show 55,000 to 85,000 clones, 85% to 90% seen once. The starting material was blood, obtained from a patient who underwent chemoradiotherapy. The receptor source for this set is a human donor with HPV-associated anogenital cancer. Both conserved end residues are part of each CDR3.

length,V,J,CDR3
15,TRBV27,TRBJ2-1,CASSFSGGVYNEQFF
11,TRBV6-5,TRBJ2-7,CASSPLDEQYF
13,TRBV28,TRBJ1-2,CASKAAFNYGYTF
15,TRBV6-1,TRBJ2-3,CASGLGQGMTNTQYF
12,TRBV6-1,TRBJ2-7,CASEESFYEQYF
16,TRBV28,TRBJ2-4,CASSPPTGSAKNIQYF
13,TRBV6-4,TRBJ1-1,CASSDSAITEAFF
17,TRBV19,TRBJ1-3,CASSIMARTLSGNTIYF
14,TRBV10-2,TRBJ2-3,CASSEVRGTDTQYF
15,TRBV15,TRBJ2-1,CATSRVSRSYNEQFF
14,TRBV9,TRBJ1-2,CASSRGQGAYGYTF
16,TRBV30,TRBJ2-3,CAWRTSYWDTTDTQYF
15,TRBV2,TRBJ2-6,CASSGTVSGANVLTF
17,TRBV5-4,TRBJ1-6,CASSLDLTGAFNSPLHF
13,TRBV7-9,TRBJ2-7,CASSLSTAAEQYF
15,TRBV11-2,TRBJ1-1,CASSLAQVRGTEAFF
15,TRBV6-1,TRBJ2-5,CASSNVTWGRETQYF
13,TRBV30,TRBJ1-1,CACLQDRNTEAFF
12,TRBV5-1,TRBJ2-5,CASSFAGETQYF
17,TRBV18,TRBJ2-7,CASSSPAGADGGYEQYF
13,TRBV5-4,TRBJ2-2,CASSLGGVGELFF
13,TRBV6-5,TRBJ1-6,CASQTEVSSPLHF
15,TRBV5-1,TRBJ1-1,CASSPRQGWDTEAFF
14,TRBV7-9,TRBJ2-7,CASSLAGRAGEQYF
13,TRBV10-2,TRBJ1-6,CASRLPGNSPLHF
14,TRBV19,TRBJ1-5,CASSIAAGNQPQHF
15,TRBV13,TRBJ2-5,CASSSDRGGTETQYF
11,TRBV7-9,TRBJ2-7,CASSSYYEQYF
15,TRBV9,TRBJ2-2,CASSVAPHGAGELFF
14,TRBV19,TRBJ2-2,CASSWVANTGELFF
14,TRBV7-3,TRBJ2-5,CASSLSRGGETQYF
17,TRBV5-8,TRBJ2-7,CASSLLWSSTGVYEQYF